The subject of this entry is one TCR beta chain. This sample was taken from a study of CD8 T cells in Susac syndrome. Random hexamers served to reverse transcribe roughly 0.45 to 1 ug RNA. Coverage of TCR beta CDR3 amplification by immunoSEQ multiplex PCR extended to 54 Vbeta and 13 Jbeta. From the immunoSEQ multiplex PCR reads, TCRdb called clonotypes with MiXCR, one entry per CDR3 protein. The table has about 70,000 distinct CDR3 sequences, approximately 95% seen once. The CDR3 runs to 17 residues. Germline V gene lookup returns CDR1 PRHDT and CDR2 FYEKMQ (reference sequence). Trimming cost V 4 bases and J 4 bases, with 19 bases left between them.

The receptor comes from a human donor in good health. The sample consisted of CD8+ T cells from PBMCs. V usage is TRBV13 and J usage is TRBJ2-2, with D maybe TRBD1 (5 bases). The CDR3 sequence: CASSSLLAGRSTGELFF. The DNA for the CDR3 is TGTGCCAGCAGCTCCCTACTCGCAGGGCGAAGCACCGGGGAGCTGTTTTTT. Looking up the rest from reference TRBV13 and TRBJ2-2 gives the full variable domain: AAGVIQSPRHLIKEKRETATLKCYPIPRHDTVYWYQQGPGQDPQFLISFYEKMQSDKGSIPDRFSAQQFSDYHSELNMSSLELGDSALYFCASSSLLAGRSTGELFFGEGSRLTVL.